This T cell receptor beta chain was sequenced for a study of T-cell reconstitution after alpha-beta-depleted transplantation in children. Unique molecular identifiers tagged the TCRbeta library. In TCRdb, the PCR reads were re-called with MiXCR into one record per CDR3 protein. Here the sample spans approximately 490,000 distinct CDR3 sequences, approximately 10% being singletons. This clonotype was counted ten times or more. Its antigen is undetermined. Broader study findings: In patients about two months after transplant, alpha-beta T cells reportedly arose from several hundred expanded graft clones.

Material: PBMCs, obtained before TCRalphabeta/CD19-depleted stem cell transplant. The sequence was obtained from a child under 10 years old with inherited bone marrow failure, due to receive a stem cell transplant.

The CDR3: CSVALDYEQYF. Here the CDR3 DNA reads TGCAGCGTTGCTCTGGACTACGAGCAGTACTTC. The chain recombines TRBV29-1 with TRBJ2-7; D ambiguous. This CDR3 has 11 residues. V was clipped by 4 bases and J by 3 bases, with 7 bases between them. The germline CDR1 and CDR2 sequences are SQVTM and ANQGSEA.